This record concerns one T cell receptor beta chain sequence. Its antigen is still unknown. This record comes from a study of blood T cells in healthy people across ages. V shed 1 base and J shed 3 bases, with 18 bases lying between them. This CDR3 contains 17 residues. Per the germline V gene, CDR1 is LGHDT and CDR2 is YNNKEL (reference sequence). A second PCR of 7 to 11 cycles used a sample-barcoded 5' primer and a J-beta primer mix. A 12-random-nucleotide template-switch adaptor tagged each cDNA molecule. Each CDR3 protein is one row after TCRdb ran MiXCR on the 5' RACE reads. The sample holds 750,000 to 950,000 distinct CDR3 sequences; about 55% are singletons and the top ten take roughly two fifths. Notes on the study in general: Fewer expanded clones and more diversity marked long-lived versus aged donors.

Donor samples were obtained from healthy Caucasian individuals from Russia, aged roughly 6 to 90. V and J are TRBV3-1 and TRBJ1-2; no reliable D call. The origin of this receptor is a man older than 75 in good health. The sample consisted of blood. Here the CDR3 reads CASSQVLPLKWDYGYTF. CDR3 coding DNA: TGTGCCAGCAGCCAAGTCTTGCCGCTCAAGTGGGACTATGGCTACACCTTC.